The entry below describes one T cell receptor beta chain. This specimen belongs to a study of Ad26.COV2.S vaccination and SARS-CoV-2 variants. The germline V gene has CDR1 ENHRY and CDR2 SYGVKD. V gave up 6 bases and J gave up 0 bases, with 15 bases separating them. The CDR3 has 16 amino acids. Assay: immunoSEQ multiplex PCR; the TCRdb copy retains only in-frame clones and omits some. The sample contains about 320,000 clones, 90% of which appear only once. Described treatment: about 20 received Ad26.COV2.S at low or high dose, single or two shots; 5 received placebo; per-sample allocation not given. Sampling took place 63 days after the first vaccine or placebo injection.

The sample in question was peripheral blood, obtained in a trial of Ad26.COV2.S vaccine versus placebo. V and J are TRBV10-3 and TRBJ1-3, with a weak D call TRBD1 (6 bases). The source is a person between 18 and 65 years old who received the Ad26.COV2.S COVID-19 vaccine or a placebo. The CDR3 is CAISDTGTSSGNTIYF. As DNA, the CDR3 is TGTGCCATCAGCGACACAGGGACCAGCTCTGGAAACACCATATATTTT.